The rows below give T cell receptor beta chains drawn from one sample of a study of control samples from healthy donors and cancer patients. TCRdb keeps only in-frame clones here, not all; method: immunoSEQ multiplex PCR. The table has some 82,000 clones, 75% to 85% seen once; the top ten hold roughly 10%. The source material was PBMCs. The receptors were sampled from a man aged 55 to 70 with head and neck cancer. The CDR3 runs from the conserved cysteine through the conserved F or W. A D gene is named only where the DNA matches it firmly. For some rows the clone size is stated as once, few or many, or as a class when expanded; others skip it.

j_call v_call d_call cdr3_length clone_size cdr3_aa cdr3_nt
TRBJ2-1 TRBV25-1 NA 17 once CASSGLAGKVSYNEQFF TGTGCCAGCAGTGGGTTGGCAGGGAAGGTCTCGTACAATGAGCAGTTCTTC
TRBJ2-2 TRBV19 TRBD2 16 NA CASRIISGRATGELFF TGTGCCAGTAGGATAATCAGCGGGAGGGCCACCGGGGAGCTGTTTTTT
TRBJ2-7 TRBV18 NA 15 few CASSPLARFSWEQYF TGTGCCAGCTCACCACTTGCCAGGTTCTCCTGGGAGCAGTACTTC
TRBJ2-3 TRBV7-2 NA 13 NA CASSPRSPDTQYF TGTGCCAGCAGCCCTAGGAGCCCCGATACGCAGTATTTT
TRBJ1-5 TRBV5-6 NA 12 NA CASSAGIQPQHF TGTGCCAGCTCCGCAGGGATTCAACCCCAGCATTTT
TRBJ1-3 TRBV2 NA 14 NA CASSGTRAGNTIYF TGTGCCAGCAGTGGGACACGGGCTGGAAACACCATATATTTT
TRBJ1-6 TRBV7-2 NA 15 NA CASGRTADPNSPLHF TGTGCCAGCGGACGGACGGCAGATCCTAATTCACCCCTCCACTTT
TRBJ2-1 TRBV3-1/TRBV3-2 TRBD2 15 NA CASSRVAGGSGEQFF TGTGCCAGCAGCCGAGTAGCGGGGGGAAGCGGTGAGCAGTTCTTC
TRBJ2-5 TRBV11-1 TRBD1 15 NA CASSFGTGGRETQYF TGTGCCAGCAGCTTTGGGACAGGGGGCCGAGAGACCCAGTACTTC
TRBJ2-1 TRBV18 NA 14 NA CASSSAEGGNEQFF TGTGCCAGCTCTAGCGCCGAGGGGGGGAATGAGCAGTTCTTC
TRBJ2-7 TRBV30 TRBD2 14 NA CAWTRTSGSYEQYF TGTGCCTGGACCCGGACTAGCGGGAGTTACGAGCAGTACTTC
TRBJ2-6 TRBV18 NA 15 NA CASSAAGTGANVLTF TGTGCCAGCTCAGCCGCGGGGACTGGGGCCAACGTCCTGACTTTC
TRBJ2-5 TRBV7-2 NA 14 NA CASSFPGPQETQYF TGTGCCAGCAGCTTCCCGGGACCCCAAGAGACCCAGTACTTC
TRBJ2-7 TRBV7-9 NA 15 NA CASSTAPRGSYEQYF TGTGCCAGCAGCACCGCCCCGAGGGGGTCCTACGAGCAGTACTTC
TRBJ2-3 TRBV25-1 NA 16 NA CASSDLAGTSTDTQYF TGTGCCAGCAGTGATTTGGCGGGTACGAGCACAGATACGCAGTATTTT
TRBJ2-1 TRBV28 TRBD2 12 NA CASKLADNEQFF TGTGCCAGCAAACTAGCGGACAATGAGCAGTTCTTC